The 20 T cell receptor beta chains listed next were all sequenced from one sample in a study of cytomegalovirus exposure and HLA in healthy donors. PCR primers comprised 60 Vbeta and 13 Jbeta primers. Produced via immunoSEQ multiplex PCR; TCRdb's table is partial and in-frame only. Among more than 150,000 clones listed, roughly 80% were seen once. Input material: PBMCs. Receptor source: a woman aged 30 to 39 in good health and CMV-seropositive.

The gene calls are TRBV5-6 and TRBJ1-6; weak D call: TRBD1 (5 bases). The CDR3 contains 14 residues. Trimming cost V 4 bases and J 4 bases, with 9 bases left between them. Per the germline V gene, CDR1 is SGHDT and CDR2 is YYEEEE. Here the CDR3 reads CASSPGEYNSPLHF. The CDR3 DNA reads TGTGCCAGCAGCCCGGGGGAATATAATTCACCCCTCCACTTT.

The table lists this clone with a count of one. The chain links TRBV5-5 to TRBJ1-4; D is uncertain. Germline-derived CDR1 and CDR2 are SGHKS and YYEKEE (reference sequence). This CDR3 has 13 residues. The V end was cut by 4 bases, the J end by 7 bases, with 11 bases between. In nucleotides, the CDR3 is TGTGCCAGCAGCCTTTTAGCTAGTGAAAAACTGTTTTTT. It specifies CASSLLASEKLFF. Drawing the rest from reference TRBV5-5 and TRBJ1-4, the complete variable domain is DAGVTQSPTHLIKTRGQQVTLRCSPISGHKSVSWYQQVLGQGPQFIFQYYEKEERGRGNFPDRFSARQFPNYSSELNVNALLLGDSALYLCASSLLASEKLFFGSGTQLSVL.

The table lists this clone with a count of one. V usage is TRBV7-9 and J usage is TRBJ2-1, with D unresolved. The CDR3 is 13 amino acids. Germline V lookup: CDR1 SEHNR, CDR2 FQNEAQ (reference sequence). Deletions cut 4 bases from V and 7 bases from J, with 11 bases between. CDR3 residues: CASSSPRKNEQFF. Here the CDR3 DNA reads TGTGCCAGCAGCTCTCCGAGGAAGAATGAGCAGTTCTTC. The whole variable domain, remainder taken from reference TRBV7-9 and TRBJ2-1, is DTGVSQNPRHKITKRGQNVTFRCDPISEHNRLYWYRQTLGQGPEFLTYFQNEAQLEKSRLLSDRFSAERPKGSFSTLEIQRTEQGDSAMYLCASSSPRKNEQFFGPGTRLTVL.

This sequence joins TRBV2 and TRBJ1-1; D is perhaps TRBD1 (5 bases). The CDR3 sequence is 13 residues long. CDR1 is SNHLY, CDR2 FYNNEI, per germline. V was trimmed by 4 bases and J by 4 bases, leaving 10 bases between them. CDR3 amino acids: CASSGGGGTEAFF. CDR3 DNA sequence: TGTGCCAGCAGTGGGGGGGGTGGCACTGAAGCTTTCTTT.

The chain uses TRBV4-3 and TRBJ2-3, with unresolved D. The length of the CDR3 is 15 residues. The V end was cut by 1 base, the J end by 2 bases, with 10 bases between. CDR1 LGHNA and CDR2 YSLEER come from the germline V gene. CDR3 sequence (DNA): TGCGCCAGCAGCCAAGGAGTCAAGTTCACAGATACGCAGTATTTT. This encodes CASSQGVKFTDTQYF.

V usage is TRBV10-2 and J usage is TRBJ1-3, with D unresolved. Germline assignment: CDR1 WSHSY and CDR2 SAAADI. Trimming took off 7 bases at V and 3 bases at J, with 7 bases between the two ends. The CDR3 runs to 12 residues. CDR3 nucleotide sequence: TGCGCCAGCACAGGAGGTGGAAACACCATATATTTT. It specifies CASTGGGNTIYF.

This chain links TRBV19 with TRBJ1-2; no clear D gene. Looked up from germline, CDR1 is LNHDA and CDR2 is SQIVND (reference sequence). V was cut by 3 bases and J by 8 bases, with 10 bases left in between. This CDR3 comprises 12 residues. CDR3 sequence reads: CASSIIEQGYTF. CDR3 bases: TGTGCCAGTAGTATCATTGAACAAGGCTACACCTTC.

V usage is TRBV29-1 and J usage is TRBJ1-3; 8 positions agree with TRBD1. In germline, CDR1 is SQVTM, CDR2 ANQGSEA. The CDR3 has 13 amino acids. The junction had 9 bases not matched to a gene; V was cut back by 7 bases and J by 7 bases. In DNA form, the CDR3 reads TGCAGCGGGGAACGACAGGGGAGCAACACCATATATTTT. This codes for CSGERQGSNTIYF.

This clone showed up just a few times. This sequence joins TRBV11-2 and TRBJ2-3, with 9 bases matching TRBD2. Trimming took 2 bases from V and 8 from J; bases not matched to a gene: 8. Germline V CDR1 and CDR2: SGHAT, FQNNGV. This CDR3 is built from 15 residues. The CDR3 bases are TGTGCCAGCAGCTTACGACTAGCGGCACAGGGTACGCAGTATTTT. Amino acids: CASSLRLAAQGTQYF.

J is TRBJ1-5 and V is TRBV2; 11 bases map to TRBD1. In germline, CDR1 is SNHLY, CDR2 FYNNEI. The CDR3 loop spans 13 amino acids. The J segment lost 9 bases and the V segment lost 8 bases, leaving 6 bases of the junction unmatched. The CDR3 spells CASERDRGRPQHF. In DNA, the CDR3 is TGTGCCAGCGAGCGGGACAGGGGGAGGCCCCAGCATTTT.

This clone was detected only a few times. The rearrangement uses TRBV6-5 and TRBJ1-2; TRBD1 is a possible D gene (6 bases). CDR3 length: 16 residues. Deletions cut 0 bases from V and 4 bases from J, with 15 bases between. Germline CDR1 MNHEY, CDR2 SVGAGI. The DNA for the CDR3 is TGTGCCAGCAGTTACTCGAGTCCAGGGGCCGGCTATGGCTACACCTTC. It translates to CASSYSSPGAGYGYTF.

This clone was detected a few times. The same CDR3 can be traced to other DNA sequences in this sample. This chain connects TRBV10-3 to TRBJ1-3, with D perhaps TRBD1 (6 bases). The CDR3 runs 14 residues. The germline V gene has CDR1 ENHRY and CDR2 SYGVKD. Trimming left V 2 bases short and J 1 base short, with 6 bases between. CDR3 coding DNA: TGTGCCATCAGTGAGCAGGGGTCTGGAAACACCATATATTTT. This translates into CAISEQGSGNTIYF.

The count of this clone is one. The rearrangement links TRBV14 to TRBJ1-2; D remains ambiguous. This CDR3 spans 14 amino acids. Deletions cut 1 base from V and 5 bases from J, with 11 bases between. Germline values: CDR1 SGHDN, CDR2 FVKESK. This chain's CDR3 is CASSQGSRRYGYTF. CDR3 coding DNA: TGTGCCAGCAGCCAAGGATCGAGGCGATATGGCTACACCTTC. Combining the CDR3 with reference TRBV14 and TRBJ1-2 gives the whole variable domain EAGVTQFPSHSVIEKGQTVTLRCDPISGHDNLYWYRRVMGKEIKFLLHFVKESKQDESGMPNNRFLAERTGGTYSTLKVQPAELEDSGVYFCASSQGSRRYGYTFGSGTRLTVV.

The rearrangement uses TRBV28 and TRBJ1-4; TRBD1 is a possible D gene (6 bases). Germline V lookup: CDR1 MDHEN, CDR2 SYDVKM. V lost 6 bases and J 2 bases, leaving 19 bases between the germline ends. The CDR3 has 17 amino acids. CDR3 loop: CASSSDRFTPTNEKLFF. Here the CDR3 DNA reads TGTGCCAGCAGCTCCGACAGGTTTACCCCGACTAATGAAAAACTGTTTTTT.

The V gene is TRBV5-4, the J gene TRBJ2-4, with 13 bases identical to TRBD2. CDR1 is SGHNT and CDR2 is YYREEE in the germline V gene (reference sequence). This CDR3 contains 16 residues. J lost 3 bases, V lost 6 bases, and 6 bases had no gene match. CDR3 DNA: TGTGCCAGCACTGACACTAGCGGGAGGGACAAAAACATTCAGTACTTC. This sequence encodes CASTDTSGRDKNIQYF.

This clone was seen a single time. The V and J genes are TRBV14 and TRBJ1-5, with D perhaps matching TRBD1 (5 bases). CDR3 size: 19 residues. Germline V CDR1 and CDR2: SGHDN, FVKESK. V shed 1 base and J shed 0 bases, with 19 bases lying between them. CDR3 protein: CASSQGTNEENYSNQPQHF. DNA for the CDR3: TGTGCCAGCAGCCAAGGGACAAACGAGGAAAATTATAGCAATCAGCCCCAGCATTTT.

The chain joins TRBV5-4 to TRBJ2-1; possibly TRBD1 for D (5 bases). The CDR3 loop spans 12 amino acids. The V gene lost 6 bases and the J gene lost 10 bases, with 14 bases spanning the gap. CDR1 is SGHNT, CDR2 YYREEE, per germline (reference sequence). CDR3 sequence: CASKQEIGEQFF. The CDR3 DNA sequence: TGTGCCAGCAAACAGGAAATCGGGGAGCAGTTCTTC.

This clone was seen once. The chain employs TRBV6-4 and TRBJ2-7, with a weak D call TRBD1 (6 bases). The germline V gene has CDR1 MRHNA and CDR2 SNTAGT. This CDR3 contains 15 residues. V lost 4 bases and J lost 3, with 16 bases in between. The CDR3 reads CASSVLGGNLYEQYF. CDR3 nucleotides: TGTGCCAGCAGTGTACTAGGGGGAAACCTCTACGAGCAGTACTTC.

This clone was seen only a few times. This chain connects TRBV6-5 to TRBJ2-7, with 7 bases aligning to TRBD2. Trimming at V came to 6 bases and at J to 1 base, leaving 9 bases not matched to a gene. Germline lookup yields CDR1 MNHEY and CDR2 SVGAGI. The CDR3 spans 15 residues. The CDR3 is CASSPKGGWSYEQYF. The CDR3 DNA reads TGTGCCAGCAGCCCAAAGGGAGGGTGGTCCTACGAGCAGTACTTC.

The chain links TRBV11-3 to TRBJ2-1; D gene ambiguous. Germline V gene data show CDR1 as SGHNT and CDR2 as YENEEA. V gave up 1 base and J gave up 4 bases, with 5 bases separating them. The CDR3 has 13 residues. The CDR3 nucleotides read TGTGCCAGCAGCTTAGGCAGATACAATGAGCAGTTCTTC. This codes for CASSLGRYNEQFF.